Below, 4 T cell receptor beta chains from the same sample are listed, as sequenced in a study of T cell responses to AZD1222 COVID-19 vaccine. TCRdb's table, derived via immunoSEQ multiplex PCR, lists solely in-frame clones and lacks some. The sample consists of about 130,000 clones, roughly 87% of them appearing once. Sequencing used peripheral blood, obtained on day 0 of AZD1222 vaccination. The receptors were sampled from an adult in good health.

V usage is TRBV5-6 and J usage is TRBJ1-6; D possibly corresponds to TRBD1 (6 bases). The CDR3 sequence is 19 residues long. The germline V gene has CDR1 SGHDT and CDR2 YYEEEE. V shed 7 bases and J shed 3 bases, with 26 bases lying between them. CDR3 region: CASEVGQGPIGLYNSPLHF. The CDR3 region has the DNA TGTGCCAGCGAGGTCGGCCAGGGGCCCATAGGGCTCTATAATTCACCCCTCCACTTT.

The chain couples TRBV7-2 to TRBJ2-1, with D possibly TRBD1 on 6 matching bases. Germline V CDR1 and CDR2: SGHTA, FQGNSA. Trimming left V 3 bases short and J 7 bases short, with 10 bases between. The CDR3 sequence is 13 residues long. The CDR3 nucleotides read TGTGCCAGCAGCTTGCAGGGGAGTAATGAGCAGTTCTTC. Its protein product is CASSLQGSNEQFF.

This chain uses TRBV5-1 with TRBJ1-1; TRBD1 might be the D (5 bases). The CDR3 is 14 amino acids. Germline loops: CDR1 SGHRS, CDR2 YFSETQ. The V gene lost 3 bases and the J gene lost 3 bases, with 12 bases spanning the gap. The CDR3 DNA sequence: TGCGCCAGCAGCTCCTCGGGGCAGTACACTGAAGCTTTCTTT. Translated: CASSSSGQYTEAFF.

V usage is TRBV15 and J usage is TRBJ1-3; D is ambiguous. The CDR3 has 16 residues. V lost 0 bases and J 0 bases, leaving 9 bases between the germline ends. Per germline, CDR1 LNHNV and CDR2 YYDKDF (reference sequence). The CDR3 nucleotides are TGTGCCACCAGCAGAGAATCGACCTCCTCTGGAAACACCATATATTTT. As protein: CATSRESTSSGNTIYF.